This entry lists 27 T cell receptor beta chains sequenced from one sample in a study of blood T cell repertoires in COVID-19 (TCRdb year 2020). Library preparation used the immunoSEQ multiplex PCR assay. TCRdb limited this immuneACCESS table to in-frame rearrangements with V and J called. A share of clones is missing; checked studies link under half to unresolved V genes, and the rest is unexplained. The sample table records roughly 98,000 clones; approximately 92% of these occur just once. The ten largest clones represent roughly 6.4% of the sample. Sequenced input: peripheral blood. Receptor source: a woman aged 60-75 years with active COVID-19.

This clone was found once. The chain carries TRBV5-1 and TRBJ1-1, with 7 bases identical to TRBD1. Losses at the gene ends were 1 base for V and 7 bases for J; bases not matched to a gene: 13. The germline gives CDR1 SGHRS, CDR2 YFSETQ. This CDR3 has 16 residues. This CDR3 reads CASSLPSQDRANEAFF. CDR3 nucleotide sequence: TGCGCCAGCAGCTTGCCCTCCCAAGACAGGGCGAATGAAGCTTTCTTT.

This chain links TRBV29-1 with TRBJ2-5; D uncertain. V was clipped by 6 bases and J by 0 bases, with 5 bases between them. Germline V gives CDR1 SQVTM, CDR2 ANQGSEA. The CDR3 is made up of 11 amino acids. This CDR3 is CSVEHQETQYF. CDR3 coding DNA: TGCAGCGTGGAGCACCAAGAGACCCAGTACTTC.

The chain is built from TRBV28 and TRBJ1-2; 7 bases fit TRBD1. J gave up 0 bases and V 5 bases, and 9 bases lay outside the gene matches. Germline CDR1 MDHEN, CDR2 SYDVKM. The CDR3 contains 16 residues. The CDR3 DNA sequence: TGTGCCAGCAGTCCGACAGGGATTTATTCTAACTATGGCTACACCTTC. This translates into CASSPTGIYSNYGYTF.

The chain has TRBV19 and TRBJ1-1; 9 nucleotides line up with TRBD1. This CDR3 comprises 14 residues. The trim removed 5 bases at V and 6 bases at J, leaving 7 bases unmatched. Germline V gene data show CDR1 as LNHDA and CDR2 as SQIVND (reference sequence). The CDR3 DNA reads TGTGCCAGTAGTGCACAGGGGGCGCTCGCTGAAGCTTTCTTT. It specifies CASSAQGALAEAFF.

The count of this clone is one. The J gene is TRBJ1-2, the V gene TRBV19, with 9 bases matching TRBD1. This CDR3 is built from 17 residues. V was pared by 9 bases and J by 7 bases, with 21 bases of the junction left unmatched. The V gene's germline CDR1 is LNHDA and CDR2 SQIVND (reference sequence). The CDR3 reads CASLGMTGGLVLGGYTF. The CDR3 bases are TGTGCCAGCCTAGGGATGACAGGGGGGTTGGTCCTCGGTGGCTACACCTTC.

This clone has just one count. J is TRBJ1-6 and V is TRBV27; 7 nucleotides agree with TRBD1. The CDR3 runs 13 residues. The V segment lost 6 bases and the J segment 14 bases; nucleotides outside the gene matches: 10. From germline, CDR1 is MNHEY and CDR2 SMNVEV (reference sequence). The chain's CDR3 is CASSPDRARTLHF. The CDR3 region has the DNA TGTGCCAGCAGCCCCGACAGGGCGAGGACCCTCCACTTT.

The chain joins TRBV30 to TRBJ1-4, with D possibly TRBD1 on 6 matching bases. The V end lost 7 bases, the J end lost 3 bases, and 12 bases lay between the germline ends. The CDR3 totals 13 residues. Germline V lookup: CDR1 GTSNPN, CDR2 SVGIG (reference sequence). The CDR3 sequence: CAFVQGPNEKLFF. In DNA form, the CDR3 reads TGTGCCTTCGTACAGGGACCTAATGAAAAACTGTTTTTT.

The chain uses TRBV30 and TRBJ1-6; no reliable D call. V lost 2 bases and J 9 bases, leaving 20 bases between the germline ends. This CDR3 region has 16 residues. The germline CDR1 and CDR2 sequences are GTSNPN and SVGIG (reference sequence). This chain's CDR3 is CAWSPTGILDGSPLHF. CDR3 nucleotides: TGTGCCTGGAGTCCTACGGGGATACTAGACGGTTCACCCCTCCACTTT.

CDR3 sequence: CASSGTGQETQYF. For the CDR3, the DNA is TGTGCCAGCAGCGGGACAGGCCAAGAGACCCAGTACTTC. The rearrangement links TRBV6-5 to TRBJ2-5, with 8 nucleotides matching TRBD1. The CDR3 spans 13 residues. With V trimmed by 6 bases and J by 1 base, 1 base remained unmatched. Germline V gives CDR1 MNHEY, CDR2 SVGAGI.

The V call is TRBV19, the J call TRBJ2-5; D perhaps matches TRBD2 (5 bases). From germline, CDR1 is LNHDA and CDR2 SQIVND (reference sequence). V lost 4 bases to trimming and J lost 3 bases, with 15 bases between them. The length of the CDR3 is 15 residues. The DNA for the CDR3 is TGTGCCAGTAGTACCTACGGACGGGGAGAAGAGACCCAGTACTTC. This translates into CASSTYGRGEETQYF.

The gene calls are TRBV5-6 and TRBJ2-3; TRBD2 aligns across 9 bases. Trimming took 2 bases from V and 6 from J; bases not matched to a gene: 10. The CDR3 consists of 16 residues. Germline CDR1 reads SGHDT; CDR2 reads YYEEEE. The DNA for the CDR3 is TGTGCCAGCAGCTTCCGAGCGGGAGGTGGGGTGGATACGCAGTATTTT. Amino acids: CASSFRAGGGVDTQYF. The full variable domain, with the rest looked up from reference TRBV5-6 and TRBJ2-3, is DAGVTQSPTHLIKTRGQQVTLRCSPKSGHDTVSWYQQALGQGPQFIFQYYEEEERQRGNFPDRFSGHQFPNYSSELNVNALLLGDSALYLCASSFRAGGGVDTQYFGPGTRLTVL.

The chain combines TRBV6-2 or TRBV6-3 with TRBJ2-1; the D gene is possibly TRBD1 (6 bases). This CDR3 is built from 15 residues. CDR1 is MNHEY and CDR2 is SVGEGT in the germline V gene. Trimming left V 2 bases short and J 7 bases short, with 15 bases between. The CDR3 region is CASSYRQGTGNEQFF. For the CDR3, the DNA is TGTGCCAGCAGTTACCGGCAGGGGACGGGAAATGAGCAGTTCTTC.

The chain employs TRBV7-2 and TRBJ2-3; 10 positions match TRBD2. CDR1 and CDR2 from the germline V gene are SGHTA and FQGNSA. J was trimmed by 0 bases and V by 5 bases; bases with no gene match: 11. The CDR3 has 18 residues. CDR3 amino acids: CASSPVASGGPSTDTQYF. In nucleotides, the CDR3 is TGTGCCAGCAGCCCAGTCGCTAGCGGGGGACCTAGCACAGATACGCAGTATTTT.

The chain links TRBV12-5 to TRBJ1-2; the D gene is possibly TRBD1 (6 bases). Germline V gene data show CDR1 as LGHNT and CDR2 as FRNRAP. The CDR3 is made up of 16 amino acids. Trimming removed 1 base at V and 0 bases at J, with 12 bases between. The CDR3 DNA is TGTGCTAGTGGTTTGGCCCCCCAGGGGACTAACTATGGCTACACCTTC. It is translated as CASGLAPQGTNYGYTF.

V gene TRBV19 combines with J gene TRBJ2-1; TRBD2 might be the D (5 bases). Between the trimmed V and J ends, which lost 8 bases and 0 bases, there was a span of 11 bases. The germline CDR1 and CDR2 sequences are LNHDA and SQIVND (reference sequence). CDR3 size: 14 residues. CDR3: CASSRGSSYNEQFF. The CDR3 DNA is TGTGCCAGTTCTCGAGGGAGCTCCTACAATGAGCAGTTCTTC.

The V and J genes are TRBV19 and TRBJ2-7; 9 positions agree with TRBD2. With 3 bases clipped from V and 7 bases from J, the junction kept 7 bases outside the gene matches. The CDR3 contains 14 residues. Germline V gene sequence: CDR1 LNHDA, CDR2 SQIVND (reference sequence). CDR3: CASSMGLAAGEQYF. The CDR3 DNA follows: TGTGCCAGTAGTATGGGACTAGCAGCAGGGGAGCAGTACTTC.

This clone was detected a few times. The chain couples TRBV28 to TRBJ1-5; 7 nucleotides line up with TRBD1. Germline V gives CDR1 MDHEN, CDR2 SYDVKM. This CDR3 region has 15 residues. Trimming cost V 3 bases and J 6 bases; bases outside gene matches: 8. The CDR3 DNA sequence: TGTGCCAGCAGTTTGACAGGGTTAGTGGGTCAGCCCCAGCATTTT. Translated: CASSLTGLVGQPQHF.

The chain combines TRBV11-2 with TRBJ2-5; D not resolved. Trimming shortened V by 2 bases and J by 4 bases, and 8 bases separated the two germline ends. CDR1 is SGHAT and CDR2 is FQNNGV in the germline V gene. CDR3 length: 13 amino acids. The CDR3 protein is CASSLYSGETQYF. The CDR3 DNA reads TGTGCCAGCAGCTTATACTCAGGAGAGACCCAGTACTTC.

V gene TRBV19 combines with J gene TRBJ1-5; D might be TRBD1 (6 bases). This CDR3 is built from 15 residues. V was pared by 2 bases and J by 2 bases, with 10 bases between. CDR1 and CDR2 from the germline V gene are LNHDA and SQIVND (reference sequence). In DNA form, the CDR3 reads TGTGCCAGTAGTATATCAGGGGCCGGCAATCAGCCCCAGCATTTT. Translating it yields CASSISGAGNQPQHF.

The CDR3 protein is CASSPGTMEYEQYF. In DNA, the CDR3 is TGTGCCAGCAGCCCAGGGACAATGGAATACGAGCAGTACTTC. The chain recombines TRBV5-5 with TRBJ2-7; TRBD1 is a possible D gene (6 bases). CDR3 length: 14 residues. The V gene's germline CDR1 is SGHKS and CDR2 YYEKEE (reference sequence). V lost 4 bases, J lost 4 bases, and 15 bases lay in between. Together with reference TRBV5-5 and TRBJ2-7, the CDR3 gives the full variable domain: DAGVTQSPTHLIKTRGQQVTLRCSPISGHKSVSWYQQVLGQGPQFIFQYYEKEERGRGNFPDRFSARQFPNYSSELNVNALLLGDSALYLCASSPGTMEYEQYFGPGTRLTVT.

The chain employs TRBV6-5 and TRBJ1-1, with D uncertain. Germline V lookup: CDR1 MNHEY, CDR2 SVGAGI. The ends were cut back, 6 bases at V and 1 base at J, with 12 bases in the middle. This CDR3 has 14 residues. The CDR3 reads CASSWRGWNTEAFF. In DNA, the CDR3 is TGTGCCAGCAGCTGGCGGGGATGGAACACTGAAGCTTTCTTT.

The rearrangement joins TRBV24-1 to TRBJ2-5, with 7 bases that match TRBD1. V trimming: 4 bases; J trimming: 5 bases; junction bases outside the gene matches: 6. CDR1 KGHDR and CDR2 SFDVKD come from the germline V gene. This CDR3 comprises 14 residues. The CDR3, as DNA: TGTGCCACCAGTGACACAGGGGTCGGGGAGACCCAGTACTTC. It translates to CATSDTGVGETQYF.

The V and J genes are TRBV3-1 (or the pseudogene TRBV3-2) and TRBJ2-1; perhaps TRBD2 as D (6 bases). Deletions cut 1 base from V and 0 bases from J, with 16 bases between. CDR1 and CDR2 from the germline V gene are LGHDT and YNNKEL (reference sequence). The CDR3 loop spans 18 amino acids. In DNA form, the CDR3 reads TGTGCCAGCAGCCAAGTACTACTGGGGGGAAGCTCCTACAATGAGCAGTTCTTC. Its translation: CASSQVLLGGSSYNEQFF.

The CDR3 bases are TGTGCCACCTCACGGCAGGGGGGATACGAGCAGTACTTC. Translating it yields CATSRQGGYEQYF. This chain connects TRBV27 to TRBJ2-7; TRBD1 is a possible D gene (7 bases). Trimming took off 10 bases at V and 4 bases at J, with 17 bases between the two ends. The germline gives CDR1 MNHEY, CDR2 SMNVEV (reference sequence). This CDR3 has 13 residues.

The rearrangement joins TRBV24-1 to TRBJ2-1; a possible D gene is TRBD1 (7 bases). In germline, CDR1 is KGHDR, CDR2 SFDVKD. This CDR3 comprises 18 residues. The germline V and J ends were trimmed by 0 bases and 7 bases, with 21 bases remaining between them. CDR3 protein: CATSDLRAGGTSVNEQFF. The CDR3, as DNA: TGTGCCACCAGTGATTTGCGGGCAGGGGGGACTTCTGTAAATGAGCAGTTCTTC.

The rearrangement links TRBV11-2 to TRBJ1-6; the D is unclear. Trimming cost V 4 bases and J 9 bases, with 7 bases left between them. The CDR3 length is 12 residues. Germline V lookup: CDR1 SGHAT, CDR2 FQNNGV. CDR3 DNA: TGTGCCAGCAGCTCCGAGCGTTCACCCCTCCACTTT. Encoded protein: CASSSERSPLHF.

As for this clone: At the DNA level, this CDR3 is encoded by other sequences in the same sample as well. This rearrangement joins TRBV28 to TRBJ2-7, with TRBD1 matching 8 bases. CDR1 is MDHEN and CDR2 is SYDVKM in the germline V gene. CDR3 length: 14 residues. Trimming at V came to 6 bases and at J to 3 bases, leaving 7 bases not matched to a gene. The CDR3 protein is CASSLAGGSYEQYF. In DNA form, the CDR3 reads TGTGCCAGCAGCCTTGCAGGGGGCAGCTACGAGCAGTACTTC. The variable domain in full, with the rest retrieved from reference TRBV28 and TRBJ2-7, is DVKVTQSSRYLVKRTGEKVFLECVQDMDHENMFWYRQDPGLGLRLIYFSYDVKMKEKGDIPEGYSVSREKKERFSLILESASTNQTSMYLCASSLAGGSYEQYFGPGTRLTVT.